The 2 T cell receptor beta chains in this list originate from one sample, sequenced in a study of T cells after yellow fever vaccination. TCRdb used MiXCR to reprocess the 5' RACE reads, holding one entry per CDR3 protein. The table has a few hundred thousand distinct CDR3 sequences, 6.9% seen once. This specimen was CD4+ T cells sorted from PBMCs, taken 15 days after the yellow fever booster vaccination. The receptor source for this set is a man aged 25-40 years who received the YFV17D yellow fever vaccine.

V and J are TRBV5-5 and TRBJ2-5; a weak D match, TRBD1 (5 bases). Germline V gene sequence: CDR1 SGHKS, CDR2 YYEKEE (reference sequence). The V end was cut by 0 bases, the J end by 4 bases, with 10 bases between. CDR3 size: 14 residues. The CDR3 loop reads CASSLVGVGETQYF. Written as DNA, the CDR3 is TGTGCCAGCAGCTTGGTAGGGGTGGGAGAGACCCAGTACTTC. Combining the CDR3 with reference TRBV5-5 and TRBJ2-5 gives the whole variable domain DAGVTQSPTHLIKTRGQQVTLRCSPISGHKSVSWYQQVLGQGPQFIFQYYEKEERGRGNFPDRFSARQFPNYSSELNVNALLLGDSALYLCASSLVGVGETQYFGPGTRLLVL.

This clonotype came up a few times. The genes are TRBV7-9 and TRBJ2-6; 7 bases are shared with TRBD1. The germline V gene encodes CDR1 SEHNR and CDR2 FQNEAQ (reference sequence). This CDR3 has 17 residues. V lost 2 bases to trimming and J lost 4 bases; unmatched junction nucleotides: 8. The CDR3 DNA is TGTGCCAGCAGCTTACAACAGGGGCTCGCGGGGGCCAACGTCCTGACTTTC. Encoded protein: CASSLQQGLAGANVLTF.